This section outlines one TCR beta chain sequence together with its context. What it binds is unknown. The repertoire was sequenced with immunoSEQ multiplex PCR; TCRdb's copy has only in-frame clones and lacks some. This sample has fewer than 500,000 clones, with 80% to 95% found just once. The sample comes from a study of Ad26.COV2.S vaccination and SARS-CoV-2 variants. Study as a whole: Donor was one of the participants in the Ad26.COV2.S arm of the COV1001 trial. Administration of Ad26.COV2.S was intramuscular, either once or twice 56 days apart.

Germline assignment: CDR1 SGHDN and CDR2 FVKESK. This CDR3 is 17 amino acids long. Unmatched junction bases numbered 13, after V lost 1 base and J lost 9 bases. Findings and caveats of the study: Placebo recipients and vaccine recipients were similar in non-spike TCR breadth. Using TCR breadth and depth analyses may have led to underestimated total T cell responses.

Treatment: approximately 18 received Ad26.COV2.S at low or high dose, single or two shots; about 5 received placebo; per-sample allocation not given. Samples came from day 63 after the first vaccine or placebo injection. The TCR comes from a person aged 18-60 years who received the Ad26.COV2.S COVID-19 vaccine or a placebo. The sequenced sample was peripheral blood, obtained in a trial of Ad26.COV2.S vaccine versus placebo. V and J are TRBV14 and TRBJ2-1; 9 nucleotides agree with TRBD2. The DNA of the CDR3 is TGTGCCAGCAGCCAAGGGGAGGAAAGCGGGAGGATCGGTGAGCAGTTCTTC. Translation gives CASSQGEESGRIGEQFF.